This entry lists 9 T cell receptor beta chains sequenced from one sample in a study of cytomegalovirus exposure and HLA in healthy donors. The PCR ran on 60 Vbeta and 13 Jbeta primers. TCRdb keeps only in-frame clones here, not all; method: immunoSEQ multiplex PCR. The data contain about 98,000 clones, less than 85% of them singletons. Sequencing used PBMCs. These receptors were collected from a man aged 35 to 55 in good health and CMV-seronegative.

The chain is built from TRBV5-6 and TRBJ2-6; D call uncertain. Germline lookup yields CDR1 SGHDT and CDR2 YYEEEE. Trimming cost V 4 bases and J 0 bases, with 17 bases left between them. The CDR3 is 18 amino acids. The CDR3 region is CASSRGTYSVSGANVLTF. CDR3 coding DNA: TGTGCCAGCAGCAGAGGTACTTACTCGGTCTCTGGGGCCAACGTCCTGACTTTC.

The CDR3 region has the DNA TGTGCCAGCAGTGTCGCGAAGAACACTGAAGCTTTCTTT. Its protein is CASSVAKNTEAFF. This chain links TRBV6-4 with TRBJ1-1; D not resolved. V was cut by 4 bases and J by 1 base, with 7 bases left in between. CDR3 length: 13 residues. The germline CDR1 and CDR2 sequences are MRHNA and SNTAGT.

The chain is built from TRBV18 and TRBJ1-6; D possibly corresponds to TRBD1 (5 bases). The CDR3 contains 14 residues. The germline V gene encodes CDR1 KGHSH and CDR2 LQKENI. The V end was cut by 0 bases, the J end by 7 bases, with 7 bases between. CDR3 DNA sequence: TGTGCCAGCTCACCACCGGAGGGGAATTCACCCCTCCACTTT. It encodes CASSPPEGNSPLHF.

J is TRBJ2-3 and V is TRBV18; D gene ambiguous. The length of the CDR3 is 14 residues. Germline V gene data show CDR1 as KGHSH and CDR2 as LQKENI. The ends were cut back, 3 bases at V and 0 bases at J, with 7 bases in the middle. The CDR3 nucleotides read TGTGCCAGCTCACCGACGACTAGCACAGATACGCAGTATTTT. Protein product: CASSPTTSTDTQYF.

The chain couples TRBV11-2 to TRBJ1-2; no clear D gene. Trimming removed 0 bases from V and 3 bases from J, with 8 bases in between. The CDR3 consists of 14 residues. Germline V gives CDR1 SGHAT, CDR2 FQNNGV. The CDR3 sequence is CASSLDPEDYGYTF. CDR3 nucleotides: TGTGCCAGCAGCTTAGATCCCGAGGACTATGGCTACACCTTC.

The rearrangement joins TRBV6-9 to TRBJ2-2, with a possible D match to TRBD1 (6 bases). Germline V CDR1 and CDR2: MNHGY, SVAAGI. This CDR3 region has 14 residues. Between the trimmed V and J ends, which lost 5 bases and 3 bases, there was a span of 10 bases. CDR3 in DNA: TGTGCCAGCAGTCACAGGGTTGACACCGGGGAGCTGTTTTTT. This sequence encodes CASSHRVDTGELFF.

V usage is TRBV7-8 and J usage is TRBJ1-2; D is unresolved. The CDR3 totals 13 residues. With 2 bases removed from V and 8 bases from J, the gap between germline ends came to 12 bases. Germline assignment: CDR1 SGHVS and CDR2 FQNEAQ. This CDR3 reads CASSLNLTQGYTF. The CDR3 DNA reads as TGTGCCAGCAGCTTAAACCTTACACAAGGCTACACCTTC. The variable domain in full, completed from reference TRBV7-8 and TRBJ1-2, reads GAGVSQSPRYKVAKRGQDVALRCDPISGHVSLFWYQQALGQGPEFLTYFQNEAQLDKSGLPSDRFFAERPEGSVSTLKIQRTQQEDSAVYLCASSLNLTQGYTFGSGTRLTVV.

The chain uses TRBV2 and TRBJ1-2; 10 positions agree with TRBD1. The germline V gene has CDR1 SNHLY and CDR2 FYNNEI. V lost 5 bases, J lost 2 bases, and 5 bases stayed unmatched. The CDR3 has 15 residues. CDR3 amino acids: CASSPRDRGNYGYTF. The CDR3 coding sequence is TGTGCCAGCAGTCCCAGGGACAGGGGAAACTATGGCTACACCTTC.

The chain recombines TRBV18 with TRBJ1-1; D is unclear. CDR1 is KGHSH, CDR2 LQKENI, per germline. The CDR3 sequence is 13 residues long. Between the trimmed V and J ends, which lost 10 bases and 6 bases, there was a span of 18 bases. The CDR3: CATGASVYAEAFF. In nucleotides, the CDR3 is TGTGCCACCGGTGCGAGTGTTTACGCTGAAGCTTTCTTT. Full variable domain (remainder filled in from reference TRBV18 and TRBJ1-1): NAGVMQNPRHLVRRRGQEARLRCSPMKGHSHVYWYRQLPEEGLKFMVYLQKENIIDESGMPKERFSAEFPKEGPSILRIQQVVRGDSAAYFCATGASVYAEAFFGQGTRLTVV.